This TCR beta chain derives from a study of blood T cells in healthy people across ages. The CDR3 is made up of 14 amino acids. Germline lookup yields CDR1 DFQATT and CDR2 SNEGSKA (reference sequence). Per sample, a minimum of 7 million PBMCs were isolated. Using a J-beta primer mix together with a sample-barcoded 5' primer, a second PCR was run for about 6 to 12 cycles. The authors tagged each cDNA molecule using a template-switch adaptor with 12 random nucleotides. MiXCR, run by TCRdb on the 5' RACE reads, gives a single entry per CDR3 protein. The data hold approximately 1,100,000 distinct CDR3 sequences, with under 45% observed a single time.

The rearrangement uses TRBV20-1 and TRBJ1-2; weak D call: TRBD1 (5 bases). Sequenced material: blood. The sequence came from a woman aged 60 to 75 in good health. In DNA, the CDR3 is TGCAGCAAAAGACGAAAAGGGGATGACTATGGCTACACCTTC. It is translated as CSKRRKGDDYGYTF.